A single sample gave rise to the 19 T cell receptor beta chains below, sequenced in a study of CXCR3-negative and CXCR3-positive naive CD8 T cells. Each TRB cDNA library was prepared by 5' RACE (with UMI labels). TCRdb reprocessed the 5' RACE reads and reports one entry per CDR3 protein, with no DNA. Here the sample table reports about 110,000 distinct CDR3 sequences. These receptors' targets are unknown. Study observations and caveats: Naive CXCR3-positive cells had TRB CDR3s more hydrophobic than those of CXCR3-negative naive cells.

Material for sequencing was naive CXCR3+ CD8+ T cells from blood. Described subset: CD45RO-CCR7+CD27+CD95- naive CD8+ T cells expressing CXCR3 (TNR3+). These receptors originate from a human donor in good health. Some clones in this sample may be carry-over from other donors' samples.

The V and J genes are TRBV3-1 and TRBJ2-3; TCRdb indicates TRBD2, and absent DNA this call remains unverified. The germline gives CDR1 LGHDT, CDR2 YNNKEL (reference sequence). The CDR3 runs to 17 residues. The CDR3 is CASSQDRVAGNTDTQYF.

The chain joins TRBV12-3 or TRBV12-4 to TRBJ2-2. The CDR3 spans 12 residues. The CDR3: CASKLGPGELFF.

V and J are TRBV29-1 and TRBJ2-2. Per germline, CDR1 SQVTM and CDR2 ANQGSEA. The CDR3 consists of 13 residues. This chain's CDR3 is CSVAGANTGELFF.

The chain has TRBV29-1 and TRBJ2-7. Germline loops: CDR1 SQVTM, CDR2 ANQGSEA. The CDR3 runs to 13 residues. CDR3 residues: CSVGRDSSYEQYF.

J is TRBJ1-2 and V is TRBV5-1; the D call from TCRdb, TRBD1, cannot be confirmed without DNA. The CDR3 spans 13 residues. Germline V CDR1 and CDR2: SGHRS, YFSETQ. The CDR3: CATQGQHDYGYTF.

The rearrangement uses TRBV28 and TRBJ1-6; TCRdb's assignment of TRBD1 cannot be checked, as there is no DNA. Germline V gene lookup returns CDR1 MDHEN and CDR2 SYDVKM. This CDR3 has 16 residues. The CDR3 loop reads CASSDRDRGYNSPLHF.

The J gene is TRBJ2-6, the V gene TRBV12-3 or TRBV12-4; the TCRdb D gene call, TRBD1, has no DNA to confirm it. CDR3 length: 19 amino acids. CDR3: CASSSSYRGRPSGANVLTF.

The chain is built from TRBV2 and TRBJ2-3; TCRdb outputs TRBD2, but without DNA this stays unchecked. This CDR3 has 19 residues. CDR1 and CDR2 (germline): SNHLY, FYNNEI. The CDR3 is CASSVETHRPILDTDTQYF. The full variable domain, with the rest looked up from reference TRBV2 and TRBJ2-3, is EPEVTQTPSHQVTQMGQEVILRCVPISNHLYFYWYRQILGQKVEFLVSFYNNEISEKSEIFDDQFSVERPDGSNFTLKIRSTKLEDSAMYFCASSVETHRPILDTDTQYFGPGTRLTVL.

The rearrangement links TRBV13 to TRBJ1-3. This CDR3 is 15 amino acids long. From germline, CDR1 is PRHDT and CDR2 FYEKMQ (reference sequence). The CDR3 region is CASSSSDWAGNTIYF.

The chain links TRBV28 to TRBJ2-5. The CDR3 runs to 15 residues. Germline CDR1 MDHEN, CDR2 SYDVKM. The chain's CDR3 is CASSQERKRKETQYF.

The chain recombines TRBV7-2 with TRBJ1-6; with no DNA, the TCRdb D assignment of TRBD1 cannot be verified. CDR1 is SGHTA, CDR2 FQGNSA, per germline. The CDR3 has 16 amino acids. CDR3 in amino acids: CASSPGRSSYNSPLHF.

The rearrangement links TRBV7-9 to TRBJ2-1; TCRdb picks TRBD1, but there is no DNA to check that call. CDR3 length: 15 amino acids. Germline values: CDR1 SEHNR, CDR2 FQNEAQ (reference sequence). The CDR3 sequence is CASSFPGLKRPEQFF. Filled out from reference TRBV7-9 and TRBJ2-1, the complete variable domain reads DTGVSQNPRHKITKRGQNVTFRCDPISEHNRLYWYRQTLGQGPEFLTYFQNEAQLEKSRLLSDRFSAERPKGSFSTLEIQRTEQGDSAMYLCASSFPGLKRPEQFFGPGTRLTVL.

The gene calls are TRBV28 and TRBJ1-6. The CDR3 has 15 residues. CDR1 and CDR2 (germline): MDHEN, SYDVKM. The CDR3 loop is CASSLGIGRNSPLHF.

The rearrangement uses TRBV9 and TRBJ1-5; TCRdb calls TRBD1, which cannot be checked without DNA. Germline V gene data show CDR1 as SGDLS and CDR2 as YYNGEE. The CDR3 is 14 amino acids. CDR3: CASSGAGSNQPQHF. The full variable domain, with the rest looked up from reference TRBV9 and TRBJ1-5, is DSGVTQTPKHLITATGQRVTLRCSPRSGDLSVYWYQQSLDQGLQFLIQYYNGEERAKGNILERFSAQQFPDLHSELNLSSLELGDSALYFCASSGAGSNQPQHFGDGTRLSIL.

The J gene is TRBJ2-1, the V gene TRBV19; the TCRdb D gene call, TRBD1, has no DNA to confirm it. Germline V gene sequence: CDR1 LNHDA, CDR2 SQIVND (reference sequence). The CDR3 covers 15 residues. The CDR3 spells CASSSGGGGYNEQFF.

V is TRBV20-1 and J is TRBJ2-7; with no DNA, the TCRdb D assignment of TRBD1 cannot be verified. Germline V gene sequence: CDR1 DFQATT, CDR2 SNEGSKA (reference sequence). The CDR3 sequence is 12 residues long. This chain's CDR3 is CSAVHRGNEQYF.

The CDR3: CASSVATVDTQYF. The chain links TRBV9 to TRBJ2-3. Germline CDR1 reads SGDLS; CDR2 reads YYNGEE. This CDR3 is built from 13 residues.

V gene TRBV28 combines with J gene TRBJ2-1; with no DNA, the TCRdb D assignment of TRBD1 cannot be verified. CDR3 length equals 12 residues. Germline V gene sequence: CDR1 MDHEN, CDR2 SYDVKM. The CDR3 spells CASSVTGAEQFF.

The chain has TRBV14 and TRBJ1-5. CDR3 length: 12 amino acids. In germline, CDR1 is SGHDN, CDR2 FVKESK. CDR3 sequence reads: CASSFEDQPQHF.